This record concerns one TCR beta chain sequence. The antigen remains undetermined. Thawed unstimulated PBMCs were FACS-sorted by CD3, CD4 and CD8 into two populations. TCRdb's table, derived via immunoSEQ multiplex PCR, lists solely in-frame clones and lacks some. This table holds tens of thousands of clones, around 90% found once. This sample stems from a study of T cell clones after liver transplantation. Study conclusions and caveats: A larger donor-reactive than third-party decline suggested partial antigen-specific deletion. A significant post-transplant drop in circulating graft-donor-reactive CD4 TCRbeta sequences occurred in most of the 8 subjects.

Germline values: CDR1 SGHTA, CDR2 FQGNSA. Unmatched junction bases numbered 8, after V lost 2 bases and J lost 2 bases. The CDR3 sequence is 16 residues long. The chain is built from TRBV7-2 and TRBJ2-5, with 7 bases lining up with TRBD1. This receptor was taken from a human donor who received a liver transplant. This material consisted of CD4+ T cells from blood, taken before liver transplant. In nucleotides, the CDR3 is TGTGCCAGCAGCTTAATTATTTCGACAGGGCAAGAGACCCAGTACTTC. It codes for CASSLIISTGQETQYF.